A single sample gave rise to the 6 T cell receptor beta chains below, sequenced in a study of Ad26.COV2.S vaccination and SARS-CoV-2 variants (dated by TCRdb to about 2021). The library was produced with the immunoSEQ multiplex PCR assay. Held by TCRdb, this immuneACCESS table contains in-frame sequences only and omits some clones. Under half of the omission traces to an unresolved V gene where checked; the cause of the rest is unknown. Present in this sample are around 300,000 clones, 85% to 90% of which were seen just once. Of the sample, 5% to 6.5% falls within the top ten clones. This sample's treatment or condition label indicates: around 19 received Ad26.COV2.S at low or high dose, single or two shots; about 5 received placebo; per-sample allocation not given. For vaccine and placebo recipients, repertoires were sequenced using samples collected on day 63 after the first injection. Sequences were derived from peripheral blood, sampled in a trial of Ad26.COV2.S vaccine versus placebo. Source of these receptors: a person between 18 and 59 years old who received the Ad26.COV2.S COVID-19 vaccine or a placebo.

This clone was picked up one time. The chain recombines TRBV7-2 with TRBJ2-5, with TRBD2 as a possible D gene (6 bases). Germline-derived CDR1 and CDR2 are SGHTA and FQGNSA. This CDR3 region has 16 residues. Trimming shortened V by 6 bases and J by 5 bases, and 22 bases separated the two germline ends. The CDR3 DNA is TGTGCCAGCAGTGAGGAAGTAGGCGGGGACGGCGAGACCCAGTACTTC. Translating gives CASSEEVGGDGETQYF.

The gene calls are TRBV4-2 and TRBJ1-1; possibly TRBD1 for D (5 bases). In germline, CDR1 is LGHNA, CDR2 YNFKEQ. The CDR3 sequence is 16 residues long. Trimming removed 1 base at V and 0 bases at J, with 12 bases between. The CDR3 nucleotides read TGTGCCAGCAGCCAAGGACTCAGGGAGATGAACACTGAAGCTTTCTTT. Translation: CASSQGLREMNTEAFF.

This clone showed up just a few times. The rearrangement uses TRBV5-6 and TRBJ2-2; D unclear. V was shortened by 0 bases and J by 7 bases, with 10 bases between the two germline ends. Germline-derived CDR1 and CDR2 are SGHDT and YYEEEE. The CDR3 has 14 amino acids. CDR3 DNA: TGTGCCAGCAGCTTGGACAGATGGGGCGGGGAGCTGTTTTTT. The encoded protein is CASSLDRWGGELFF.

The V call is TRBV7-6, the J call TRBJ1-1, with D possibly being TRBD1 (5 bases). The CDR3 has 15 amino acids. Between the trimmed V and J ends, which lost 5 bases and 6 bases, there was a span of 19 bases. CDR1 and CDR2 from the germline V gene are SGHVS and FNYEAQ. CDR3 in DNA: TGTGCCAGCAGCCCCGACCGGGACTTACACCCTGAAGCTTTCTTT. This encodes CASSPDRDLHPEAFF.

The table lists this clone with a count of one. This chain links TRBV11-2 with TRBJ2-2; D possibly corresponds to TRBD2 (6 bases). CDR3 length equals 18 residues. The V gene lost 0 bases and the J gene lost 0 bases, with 14 bases spanning the gap. Germline CDR1 and CDR2: SGHAT and FQNNGV. CDR3 bases: TGTGCCAGCAGCTTAGATCCGCGGGGCGGACCGAACACCGGGGAGCTGTTTTTT. Translated, it gives CASSLDPRGGPNTGELFF.

The genes are TRBV13 and TRBJ2-3; weak D call: TRBD2 (6 bases). This CDR3 contains 15 residues. Germline CDR1 and CDR2: PRHDT and FYEKMQ (reference sequence). V was clipped by 2 bases and J by 2 bases, with 11 bases between them. CDR3 loop: CASSLKGGITDTQYF. CDR3 nucleotide sequence: TGTGCCAGCAGCTTAAAGGGAGGAATCACAGATACGCAGTATTTT.